The 20 T cell receptor beta chains below were found in one sample sequenced in a study of T cells in Graves' hyperthyroidism and ophthalmopathy. Amplification of TCR beta CDR3 regions was performed using RNA transcripts as template. Using the HTBI primer set, a first-round RT-PCR was run on the TCR CDR3. TCRdb fed the multiplex PCR reads into MiXCR, producing one record per CDR3 protein. The repertoire includes around 340,000 distinct CDR3 sequences, 21% of them detected once, and less than 65% sits in the top ten. The sample comprised blood. The source of these receptors is a woman aged 45-60 years with Graves' hyperthyroidism.

This clonotype appeared many times. The rearrangement joins TRBV19 to TRBJ2-5, with unresolved D. The V gene lost 6 bases and the J gene lost 0 bases, with 8 bases spanning the gap. The CDR3 spans 13 residues. Germline CDR1 and CDR2: LNHDA and SQIVND (reference sequence). The CDR3 DNA reads as TGTGCCAGTAGCGAGCCTTACCAAGAGACCCAGTACTTC. Protein: CASSEPYQETQYF.

V and J are TRBV6-1 and TRBJ2-1, with D perhaps matching TRBD2 (6 bases). V lost 5 bases and J lost 4, with 15 bases in between. This CDR3 has 15 residues. Germline-derived CDR1 and CDR2 are MNHNS and SASEGT. CDR3 DNA sequence: TGTGCCAGCAGTTTGAAGCGGGTGCCTTACAATGAGCAGTTCTTC. Its translation is CASSLKRVPYNEQFF.

V usage is TRBV7-9 and J usage is TRBJ1-3, with D hard to call. Germline-derived CDR1 and CDR2 are SEHNR and FQNEAQ (reference sequence). This CDR3 comprises 16 residues. The V gene lost 7 bases and the J gene lost 0 bases, with 16 bases spanning the gap. The CDR3 spells CASIIKEQNSGNTIYF. The DNA for the CDR3 is TGTGCCAGCATCATCAAAGAACAGAACTCTGGAAACACCATATATTTT. Complete variable domain (other parts from reference TRBV7-9 and TRBJ1-3): DTGVSQNPRHKITKRGQNVTFRCDPISEHNRLYWYRQTLGQGPEFLTYFQNEAQLEKSRLLSDRFSAERPKGSFSTLEIQRTEQGDSAMYLCASIIKEQNSGNTIYFGEGSWLTVV.

This clonotype was counted many times. The chain employs TRBV6-1 and TRBJ1-5, with TRBD1 as a possible D gene (5 bases). The V and J ends lost 8 bases and 6 bases respectively, with 11 bases between them. This CDR3 is built from 12 residues. Looked up from germline, CDR1 is MNHNS and CDR2 is SASEGT. CDR3 amino acids: CASDGRGQPQHF. CDR3 nucleotides: TGTGCCAGCGATGGGAGGGGTCAGCCCCAGCATTTT.

This clonotype has at least ten counts. The J gene is TRBJ2-1, the V gene TRBV28, with D hard to call. Germline CDR1 MDHEN, CDR2 SYDVKM. Trimming pared 7 bases from V and 7 bases from J, leaving 17 bases between. The CDR3 has 14 amino acids. CDR3 protein: CASTSASPSNEQFF. The CDR3 DNA is TGTGCCAGCACCTCGGCTTCCCCCTCAAATGAGCAGTTCTTC.

This clonotype was seen repeatedly, ten times or more. J is TRBJ2-2 and V is TRBV7-3; 7 bases agree with TRBD1. Germline CDR1 and CDR2: SGHTA and FQGTGA. The V gene end was trimmed by 5 bases and the J gene end by 5 bases; junction bases not matched to a gene: 8. The CDR3 is 15 residues long. This CDR3 is CASSPSGTVTGELFF. The CDR3 bases are TGTGCCAGCAGCCCCTCCGGGACAGTGACCGGGGAGCTGTTTTTT. Full variable domain (missing parts from reference TRBV7-3 and TRBJ2-2): GAGVSQTPSNKVTEKGKYVELRCDPISGHTALYWYRQSLGQGPEFLIYFQGTGAADDSGLPNDRFFAVRPEGSVSTLKIQRTERGDSAVYLCASSPSGTVTGELFFGEGSRLTVL.

This clonotype appeared many times. The chain joins TRBV6-2 or TRBV6-3 to TRBJ1-2, with TRBD1 matching 9 bases. CDR1 and CDR2 from the germline V gene are MNHEY and SVGEGT. After removal of 6 bases from V and 4 bases from J, the junction contained 6 bases not matched to a gene. The CDR3 totals 14 residues. CDR3 DNA sequence: TGTGCCAGCAGATCGGACAGGGGAGGCTATGGCTACACCTTC. This encodes CASRSDRGGYGYTF.

This clonotype was counted between two and nine times. This sequence may be a read error, since a much larger clone differs from it by one base. The V gene is TRBV28, the J gene TRBJ1-2, with D perhaps matching TRBD1 (5 bases). Germline CDR1 reads MDHEN; CDR2 reads SYDVKM. The CDR3 loop spans 12 amino acids. V was trimmed by 3 bases and J by 4 bases, leaving 6 bases between them. CDR3 bases: TGTGCCAGCAGTTTCGACAGCTATGGCTACACCTTC. Its protein is CASSFDSYGYTF.

This clonotype came up many times. The V and J genes are TRBV20-1 and TRBJ2-7, with 16 bases matching TRBD2. CDR3 length: 18 amino acids. V gave up 1 base and J gave up 4 bases; unmatched junction bases: 10. Germline V CDR1 and CDR2: DFQATT, SNEGSKA (reference sequence). The CDR3 DNA reads TGCAGTGCTAGAGCCCCCCCGGGACTAGCGGGAGGGGAGTACGAGCAGTACTTC. Its protein is CSARAPPGLAGGEYEQYF.

This clonotype was seen many times. The chain joins TRBV20-1 to TRBJ2-1; 8 bases agree with TRBD2. With V trimmed by 4 bases and J by 10 bases, 9 bases remained unmatched. Germline CDR1 reads DFQATT; CDR2 reads SNEGSKA (reference sequence). The CDR3 runs to 13 residues. DNA of the CDR3: TGCAGTGCTATTAAGCGGGGGAGCGAGGAGCAGTTCTTC. It encodes CSAIKRGSEEQFF.

This clonotype was observed a handful of times. The CDR3 nucleotides are TGTGCCAGCAGTGATGAGGAGGGCACTGAAGCTTTCTTT. Its protein product is CASSDEEGTEAFF. The chain combines TRBV6-4 with TRBJ1-1, with D unclear. Trimming removed 3 bases from V and 4 bases from J, with 9 bases in between. The CDR3 totals 13 residues. Germline loops: CDR1 MRHNA, CDR2 SNTAGT.

This clonotype was counted a few times. This chain connects TRBV18 to TRBJ1-3; D is unresolved. The V and J ends lost 0 bases and 0 bases respectively, with 9 bases between them. This CDR3 has 16 residues. The germline CDR1 and CDR2 sequences are KGHSH and LQKENI. In DNA, the CDR3 is TGTGCCAGCTCACCACCGGGGTGGCGCTCTGGAAACACCATATATTTT. The encoded protein is CASSPPGWRSGNTIYF.

This clonotype occurred many times. The genes are TRBV2 and TRBJ2-1; tentative D call: TRBD2 (7 bases). Trimming took off 7 bases at V and 3 bases at J, with 16 bases between the two ends. The length of the CDR3 is 15 residues. Per the germline V gene, CDR1 is SNHLY and CDR2 is FYNNEI. The CDR3 DNA reads as TGTGCCAGCAAAAGGGGGGAGGGTCGCTACAATGAGCAGTTCTTC. Amino acid sequence: CASKRGEGRYNEQFF.

The V gene is TRBV7-9, the J gene TRBJ2-7; 8 nucleotides align to TRBD2. With V trimmed by 1 base and J by 3 bases, 8 bases remained unmatched. Germline values: CDR1 SEHNR, CDR2 FQNEAQ (reference sequence). This CDR3 spans 16 amino acids. As DNA, the CDR3 is TGTGCCAGCAGCTTAGGCCCGGGACTAGGGGACTACGAGCAGTACTTC. Translation gives CASSLGPGLGDYEQYF.

This clonotype was counted at least ten times. This chain joins TRBV4-1 and TRBJ2-5; a possible D gene is TRBD1 (6 bases). The CDR3 is 15 residues long. CDR1 MGHRA and CDR2 YSYEKL come from the germline V gene. With 6 bases removed from V and 3 bases from J, the gap between germline ends came to 17 bases. The CDR3 nucleotides read TGCGCCAGCAGTTCAACTATACAGGGAAAAGAGACCCAGTACTTC. Translated, it gives CASSSTIQGKETQYF.

This clonotype was seen at least ten times. The chain links TRBV2 to TRBJ1-5; D is unresolved. The V gene's germline CDR1 is SNHLY and CDR2 FYNNEI. The V end lost 6 bases, the J end lost 0 bases, and 12 bases lay between the germline ends. This CDR3 comprises 15 residues. The CDR3 sequence is CASRPDMNSNQPQHF. CDR3 nucleotides: TGTGCCAGCAGGCCCGACATGAATAGCAATCAGCCCCAGCATTTT.

This clonotype was detected only a few times. CDR3 sequence (DNA): TGTGCCAGCAGTATAGCCCAGGGGGGGATCTACAATGAGCAGTTCTTC. This sequence encodes CASSIAQGGIYNEQFF. This chain connects TRBV6-1 to TRBJ2-1; D tentatively reads TRBD1 or TRBD2 (7 bases each). Trimming cost V 5 bases and J 3 bases, with 17 bases left between them. The CDR3 runs 16 residues. Germline values: CDR1 MNHNS, CDR2 SASEGT.

This sequence joins TRBV9 and TRBJ2-7, with 9 bases lining up with TRBD1. V lost 0 bases to trimming and J lost 5 bases; unmatched junction nucleotides: 9. The CDR3 runs 16 residues. Germline V CDR1 and CDR2: SGDLS, YYNGEE. The CDR3 sequence: CASSVGARDRVDEQYF. The CDR3 region has the DNA TGTGCCAGCAGCGTAGGGGCGCGGGACAGGGTGGACGAGCAGTACTTC. Variable domain in full (rest from reference TRBV9 and TRBJ2-7): DSGVTQTPKHLITATGQRVTLRCSPRSGDLSVYWYQQSLDQGLQFLIQYYNGEERAKGNILERFSAQQFPDLHSELNLSSLELGDSALYFCASSVGARDRVDEQYFGPGTRLTVT.

The chain links TRBV5-1 to TRBJ2-7, with 12 bases fitting TRBD2. The junction had 8 bases not matched to a gene; V was cut back by 4 bases and J by 6 bases. The germline CDR1 and CDR2 sequences are SGHRS and YFSETQ. The CDR3 contains 15 residues. The CDR3, as DNA: TGCGCCAGCAGCCGCGGACTAGCGGGGCGGTCCGAGCAGTACTTC. It codes for CASSRGLAGRSEQYF.

The V and J genes are TRBV2 and TRBJ1-6, with D possibly TRBD1 on 6 matching bases. CDR1 SNHLY and CDR2 FYNNEI come from the germline V gene. V was shortened by 5 bases and J by 8 bases, with 7 bases between the two germline ends. This CDR3 has 12 amino acids. This chain's CDR3 is CASSWTDSPLHF. CDR3 nucleotides: TGTGCCAGCAGTTGGACAGATTCACCCCTCCACTTT.